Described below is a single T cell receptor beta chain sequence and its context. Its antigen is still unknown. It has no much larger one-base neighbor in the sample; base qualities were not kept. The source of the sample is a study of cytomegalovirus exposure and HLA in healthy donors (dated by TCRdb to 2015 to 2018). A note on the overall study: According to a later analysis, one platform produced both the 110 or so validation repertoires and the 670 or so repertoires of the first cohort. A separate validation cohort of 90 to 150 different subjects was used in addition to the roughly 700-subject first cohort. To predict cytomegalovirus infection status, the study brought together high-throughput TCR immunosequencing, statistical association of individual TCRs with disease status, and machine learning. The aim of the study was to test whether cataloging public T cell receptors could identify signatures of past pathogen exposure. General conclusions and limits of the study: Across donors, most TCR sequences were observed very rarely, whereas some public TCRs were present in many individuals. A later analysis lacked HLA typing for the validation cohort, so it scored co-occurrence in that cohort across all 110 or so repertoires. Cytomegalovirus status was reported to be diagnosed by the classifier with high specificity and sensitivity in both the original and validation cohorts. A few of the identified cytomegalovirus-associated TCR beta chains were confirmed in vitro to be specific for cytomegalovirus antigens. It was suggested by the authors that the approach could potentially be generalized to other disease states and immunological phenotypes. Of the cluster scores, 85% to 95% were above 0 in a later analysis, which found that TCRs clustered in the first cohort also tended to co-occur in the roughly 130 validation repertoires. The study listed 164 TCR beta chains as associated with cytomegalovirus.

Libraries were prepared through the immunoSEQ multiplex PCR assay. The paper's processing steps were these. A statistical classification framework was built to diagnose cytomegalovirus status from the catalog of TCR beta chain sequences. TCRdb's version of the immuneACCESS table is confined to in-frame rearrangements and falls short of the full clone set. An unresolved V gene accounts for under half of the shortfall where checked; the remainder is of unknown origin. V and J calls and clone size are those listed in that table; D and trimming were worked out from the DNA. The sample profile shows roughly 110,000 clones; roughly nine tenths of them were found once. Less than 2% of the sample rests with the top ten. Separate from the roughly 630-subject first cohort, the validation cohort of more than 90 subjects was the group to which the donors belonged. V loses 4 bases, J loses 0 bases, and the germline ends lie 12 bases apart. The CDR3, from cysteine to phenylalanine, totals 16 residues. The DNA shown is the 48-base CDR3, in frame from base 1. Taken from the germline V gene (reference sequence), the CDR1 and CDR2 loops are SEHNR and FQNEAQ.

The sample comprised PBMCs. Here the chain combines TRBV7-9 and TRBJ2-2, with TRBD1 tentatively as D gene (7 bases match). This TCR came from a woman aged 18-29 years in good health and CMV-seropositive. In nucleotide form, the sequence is TGTGCCAGCAGCTCCCAGGGGGGCCCGAACACCGGGGAGCTGTTTTTT. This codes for CASSSQGGPNTGELFF.